This TCR beta chain was identified during a study of PD-1 blockade in classical Hodgkin lymphoma. Clones were read by immunoSEQ multiplex PCR, and TCRdb kept only the in-frame ones, dropping some. The top ten hold approximately 35% of the sample, which has roughly 32,000 clones, roughly four fifths seen once. The patients all showed relapse after autologous stem cell transplantation, while their brentuximab vedotin exposure varied. The receptor was isolated from a human donor with classical Hodgkin lymphoma. The source material was peripheral blood mononuclear cells (PBMCs), sampled at baseline.

For the CDR3, the DNA is TGCGCCAGCAGCCAAGGGGGGGGGCTAGAGACTGAAGCTTTCTTT. Its protein product is CASSQGGGLETEAFF. The V and J genes are TRBV4-3 and TRBJ1-1; a weak D match, TRBD1 (6 bases). From germline, CDR1 is LGHNA and CDR2 YSLEER. V dropped 1 base and J dropped 5 bases, with 14 bases sitting between them. The CDR3 runs 15 residues.